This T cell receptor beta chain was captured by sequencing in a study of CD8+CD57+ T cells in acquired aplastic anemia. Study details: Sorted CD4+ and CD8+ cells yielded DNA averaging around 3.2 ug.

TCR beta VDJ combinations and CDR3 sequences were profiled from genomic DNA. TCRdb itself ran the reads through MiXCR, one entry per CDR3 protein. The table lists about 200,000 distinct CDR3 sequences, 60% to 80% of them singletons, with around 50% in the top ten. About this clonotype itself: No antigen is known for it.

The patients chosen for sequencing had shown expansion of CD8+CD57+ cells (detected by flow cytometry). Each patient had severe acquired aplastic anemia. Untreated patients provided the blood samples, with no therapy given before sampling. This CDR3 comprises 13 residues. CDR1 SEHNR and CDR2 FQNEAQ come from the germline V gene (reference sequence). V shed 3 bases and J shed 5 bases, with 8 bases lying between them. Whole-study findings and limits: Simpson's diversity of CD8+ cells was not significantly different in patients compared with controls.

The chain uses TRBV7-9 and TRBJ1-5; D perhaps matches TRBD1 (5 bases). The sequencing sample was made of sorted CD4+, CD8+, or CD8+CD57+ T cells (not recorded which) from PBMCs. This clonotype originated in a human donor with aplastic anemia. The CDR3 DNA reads TGTGCCAGCAGCTTGGGACTGTATCAGCCCCAGCATTTT. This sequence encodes CASSLGLYQPQHF.